This T cell receptor beta chain was observed in a study of blood T cell repertoires in COVID-19. V was trimmed by 2 bases and J by 4 bases, leaving 17 bases between them. Germline values: CDR1 MNHEY, CDR2 SMNVEV (reference sequence). The CDR3 contains 17 residues. The protocol was immunoSEQ multiplex PCR, while the TCRdb copy is restricted to in-frame clones and leaves out a portion. The data show around 150,000 clones, 80% to 90% seen once. Material for sequencing was peripheral blood. This TCR derives from a woman of 80 years or more with acute or convalescent COVID-19. The gene calls are TRBV27 and TRBJ1-4; D is possibly TRBD1 (5 bases). CDR3 nucleotides: TGTGCCAGCAGTTTAGTCCCGGGACTTGGTAATAATGAAAAACTGTTTTTT. The encoded protein is CASSLVPGLGNNEKLFF.